The 5 T cell receptor beta chains listed next were all sequenced from one sample in a study of T cell changes during pregnancy in multiple sclerosis. The table came from immunoSEQ multiplex PCR; TCRdb's copy has only in-frame clones and leaves some out. The data hold approximately 84,000 clones, with approximately 93% observed a single time. The sample was peripheral blood, taken in the second trimester of pregnancy. The receptor source for this set is a female donor in good health, enrolled as a control in a pregnancy study.

J is TRBJ2-7 and V is TRBV2; TRBD1 might be the D (6 bases). Germline V gives CDR1 SNHLY, CDR2 FYNNEI. CDR3 size: 15 residues. V was cut by 8 bases and J by 2 bases, with 19 bases left in between. The CDR3 DNA is TGTGCCAGCCTCGGGGCAGGACAGCTGACCTACGAGCAGTACTTC. This translates into CASLGAGQLTYEQYF.

The chain has TRBV6-1 and TRBJ1-4; TRBD1 is a possible D gene (6 bases). The CDR3 contains 15 residues. The germline gives CDR1 MNHNS, CDR2 SASEGT. The V gene lost 2 bases and the J gene lost 7 bases, with 14 bases spanning the gap. The chain's CDR3 is CASSETQGLGEKLFF. Written as DNA, the CDR3 is TGTGCCAGCAGTGAAACGCAGGGGTTGGGTGAAAAACTGTTTTTT.

The chain is built from TRBV19 and TRBJ1-2; TRBD1 matches at 8 bases. The CDR3 sequence is 14 residues long. Germline values: CDR1 LNHDA, CDR2 SQIVND (reference sequence). The trim removed 7 bases at V and 7 bases at J, leaving 11 bases unmatched. The CDR3 DNA sequence: TGTGCCAGTACTCGGGCGCAGGGGGCGAGTGGCTACACCTTC. The encoded protein is CASTRAQGASGYTF.

The chain links TRBV5-1 to TRBJ2-6, with 7 bases that match TRBD1. The germline V gene has CDR1 SGHRS and CDR2 YFSETQ. V trimming: 3 bases; J trimming: 0 bases; junction bases outside the gene matches: 12. The CDR3 loop spans 19 amino acids. The CDR3 loop is CASSSAYSQGTSGANVLTF. The CDR3 DNA is TGCGCCAGCAGCTCCGCTTACTCACAGGGGACCTCTGGGGCCAACGTCCTGACTTTC.

The chain links TRBV5-1 to TRBJ2-5, with D possibly matching TRBD1 (6 bases). Trimming left V 1 base short and J 4 bases short, with 11 bases between. Germline V CDR1 and CDR2: SGHRS, YFSETQ. The CDR3 spans 14 residues. Written as DNA, the CDR3 is TGCGCCAGCAGCTTGTTGGGGGCGGGAGAGACCCAGTACTTC. Protein product: CASSLLGAGETQYF.